The rows below give T cell receptor beta chains drawn from one sample of a study of T cells after yellow fever vaccination. MiXCR was run by TCRdb on the 5' RACE reads, yielding one entry per CDR3 protein. The sample lists under 90,000 distinct CDR3 sequences, over 6.5% seen once, with about 39% in the top ten. The source was CD8+ T cells sorted from PBMCs, collected roughly 45 days after the first yellow fever vaccination. Every receptor here comes from a man aged 18 to 29 who received the YFV17D yellow fever vaccine. Each CDR3 is given with its conserved first and last residue. A D gene is named only where the DNA matches it firmly. Rows may omit the clone size; those that give it use once, few, many or a size class.

NA	TRBV7-8	few	TRBJ2-4	TGTGCCAGCAGCTCGGGCCAGGCGTACCCAAAAGACATTCAGTACTTC	CASSSGQAYPKDIQYF
TRBD1	TRBV10-3	few	TRBJ1-1	TGTGCCATCAGCCCCCCGGGACAGCATCCTGAAGCTTTCTTT	CAISPPGQHPEAFF
TRBD2	TRBV28	few	TRBJ2-4	TGTGCCAGCAGTTGGGGCGGGGGGGCCGCCAAAAACATTCAGTACTTC	CASSWGGGAAKNIQYF
TRBD1	TRBV4-1	many	TRBJ1-4	TGCGCCAGCAGCCGAGGGACAGGGGATGAAAAACTGTTTTTT	CASSRGTGDEKLFF
NA	TRBV6-2/TRBV6-3	NA	TRBJ2-2	TGTGCCAGCAGTTACCGTCAGGCGATCACCGGGGAGCTGTTTTTT	CASSYRQAITGELFF
NA	TRBV7-9	NA	TRBJ1-2	TGTGCCAGCGATTTAGTCGGGGCCCCTTATGGCTACACCTTC	CASDLVGAPYGYTF
NA	TRBV5-1	NA	TRBJ1-6	TGCGCCAGCAGAGACGGATCGGATAATTCACCCCTCCACTTT	CASRDGSDNSPLHF
NA	TRBV4-3	many	TRBJ2-1	TGCGCCAGCAGCCAGGACAGTAGCTCCTACAATGAGCAGTTCTTC	CASSQDSSSYNEQFF
NA	TRBV2	many	TRBJ2-7	TGTGCCAGCAGTGTTCGGCAGGAATCCTACGAGCAGTACTTC	CASSVRQESYEQYF
NA	TRBV19	few	TRBJ1-1	TGTGCCAGTAGTCAAGAGCCGGGGTTGAACACTGAAGCTTTCTTT	CASSQEPGLNTEAFF
TRBD1	TRBV29-1	NA	TRBJ1-1	TGCAGCGTTGGGGACAGTCCCGCTTTCTTT	CSVGDSPAFF
TRBD2	TRBV7-8	many	TRBJ2-3	TGTGCCAGCAGCCTTTCCAAGGGCGGGGGGGCCCCAGATACGCAGTATTTT	CASSLSKGGGAPDTQYF
NA	TRBV5-6	few	TRBJ2-7	TGTGCCAGCAGCTTGGGTGGATCCACCTACGAGCAGTACTTC	CASSLGGSTYEQYF
NA	TRBV13	many	TRBJ2-1	TGTGCCAGCAGCAAAGTCGATGAGCAGTTCTTC	CASSKVDEQFF
TRBD2	TRBV20-1	few	TRBJ2-5	TGCAGTGCTAGGGAAGCGGGATTCAAAGAAGAGACCCAGTACTTC	CSAREAGFKEETQYF
NA	TRBV28	many	TRBJ1-6	TGTGCCAGCACCGATAGAAATAATTCACCCCTCCACTTT	CASTDRNNSPLHF
TRBD2	TRBV20-1	NA	TRBJ2-4	TGCAGTGCTAGAGCGTCTAGCGGGGTCTGGAACATTCAGTACTTC	CSARASSGVWNIQYF
NA	TRBV5-4	few	TRBJ2-6	TGTGCCAGCACCACGCCCGACAGCTCTGGGGCCAACGTCCTGACTTTC	CASTTPDSSGANVLTF
NA	TRBV5-8	many	TRBJ1-2	TGTGCCAGCAGCTTACCTTCCTGGAACTATGGCTACACCTTC	CASSLPSWNYGYTF
NA	TRBV6-5	NA	TRBJ1-1	TGTGCCAGCAGTTACTCGCCGAGCGGTGAAGCTTTCTTT	CASSYSPSGEAFF
TRBD1	TRBV11-2	NA	TRBJ2-7	TGTGCCAGCAGCCTCGGGACAGGTGGGCGCGAGCAGTACTTC	CASSLGTGGREQYF
TRBD1	TRBV12-3/TRBV12-4	few	TRBJ2-3	TGTGCCAGCAGCGGACAGGCGGGTGCTAGCACAGATACGCAGTATTTT	CASSGQAGASTDTQYF
TRBD1	TRBV9	many	TRBJ2-1	TGTGCCAGCAGCGTAGAGGGGGCGTCCGATGAGCAGTTCTTC	CASSVEGASDEQFF
NA	TRBV5-6	many	TRBJ2-1	TGTGCCAGCAGGACCGACCATTTAATCAATGAGCAGTTCTTC	CASRTDHLINEQFF
NA	TRBV4-1	many	TRBJ2-7	TGCGCCAGCAGCCTCCCACGATCCTACGAGCAGTACTTC	CASSLPRSYEQYF
TRBD2	TRBV27	many	TRBJ2-5	TGTGCCTCGAAAACTCCGGGGGGGGCCCAAGAGACCCAGTACTTC	CASKTPGGAQETQYF
NA	TRBV7-9	many	TRBJ2-7	TGTGCCAGCAGTTCCCTGTCTGACGAGCAGTACTTC	CASSSLSDEQYF
TRBD2	TRBV3-1	many	TRBJ2-1	TGTGCCAGCAGCCAAGATTTGGGGGGGGCCTACAATGAGCAGTTCTTC	CASSQDLGGAYNEQFF
NA	TRBV10-3	many	TRBJ2-7	TGTGCCGTGCTCGGATCCGACTACACCTACGAGCAGTACTTC	CAVLGSDYTYEQYF
TRBD1	TRBV4-3	many	TRBJ2-7	TGCGCCAGCAGCCAAACAGGGGGTCGCTCCTACGAGCAGTACTTC	CASSQTGGRSYEQYF
NA	TRBV7-8	NA	TRBJ2-2	TGTGCCAGCAGGCCGGGCACCGGGGAGCTGTTTTTT	CASRPGTGELFF
TRBD1	TRBV29-1	many	TRBJ1-2	TGCAGCGTTTCGGACAGGGCTGGTGGCTACACCTTC	CSVSDRAGGYTF
NA	TRBV7-6	many	TRBJ1-1	TGTGCCAGCAGCTTGGGCAGGGGTGGCACTGAAGCTTTCTTT	CASSLGRGGTEAFF
TRBD1	TRBV28	many	TRBJ1-4	TGTGCCAGCAGTTTATGGACAGGGCCGGCTAATGAAAAACTGTTTTTT	CASSLWTGPANEKLFF
NA	TRBV5-1	few	TRBJ1-1	TGCGCCAGCAGCTTCTACGGGAACACTGAAGCTTTCTTT	CASSFYGNTEAFF
NA	TRBV7-6	NA	TRBJ2-7	TGTGCCAGCAGCTTAGAGGCAGGTTACAGCTACGAGCAGTACTTC	CASSLEAGYSYEQYF
NA	TRBV5-1	many	TRBJ2-7	TGCGCCAGCAGCCTGGACATGAGGGAGCAGTACTTC	CASSLDMREQYF
TRBD1	TRBV5-1	many	TRBJ2-7	TGCGCCAGCAGCCAGCTAGGACAGGCTTACGAGCAGTACTTC	CASSQLGQAYEQYF
TRBD1	TRBV11-2	NA	TRBJ1-1	TGTGCCAGCAGCTCAAGCGCGAGGGGGCAGACTGAAGCTTTCTTT	CASSSSARGQTEAFF
TRBD2	TRBV29-1	NA	TRBJ2-5	TGCAGCGTTACTCGAACTAGCGGGGTTGAGACCCAGTACTTC	CSVTRTSGVETQYF
NA	TRBV7-9	many	TRBJ2-7	TGTGCCAGCAGGACAGGATCCTACGAGCAGTACTTC	CASRTGSYEQYF
NA	TRBV7-8	few	TRBJ1-1	TGTGCCAGCAGCCAACAGGAGAACACTGAAGCTTTCTTT	CASSQQENTEAFF
NA	TRBV7-7	many	TRBJ2-1	TGTGCCAGCAGCTTAGCGCTAAACCTGGGATACAATGAGCAGTTCTTC	CASSLALNLGYNEQFF
NA	TRBV10-3	many	TRBJ2-3	TGTGCCATCAGTGATGTGGAGGGGGTTGTGGATACGCAGTATTTT	CAISDVEGVVDTQYF
TRBD2	TRBV5-1	NA	TRBJ2-5	TGCGCCAGCAGCCACCTCGAGCGGGGGGGATTAGAGACCCAGTACTTC	CASSHLERGGLETQYF
NA	TRBV4-1	many	TRBJ1-5	TGCGCCAGCAGCCAAGATAGGTCGGGCGGTCAGCCCCAGCATTTT	CASSQDRSGGQPQHF
TRBD2	TRBV4-3	many	TRBJ2-7	TGCGCCAGCAGCCATGGACTAGCGGGGGCTCAGTACTTC	CASSHGLAGAQYF